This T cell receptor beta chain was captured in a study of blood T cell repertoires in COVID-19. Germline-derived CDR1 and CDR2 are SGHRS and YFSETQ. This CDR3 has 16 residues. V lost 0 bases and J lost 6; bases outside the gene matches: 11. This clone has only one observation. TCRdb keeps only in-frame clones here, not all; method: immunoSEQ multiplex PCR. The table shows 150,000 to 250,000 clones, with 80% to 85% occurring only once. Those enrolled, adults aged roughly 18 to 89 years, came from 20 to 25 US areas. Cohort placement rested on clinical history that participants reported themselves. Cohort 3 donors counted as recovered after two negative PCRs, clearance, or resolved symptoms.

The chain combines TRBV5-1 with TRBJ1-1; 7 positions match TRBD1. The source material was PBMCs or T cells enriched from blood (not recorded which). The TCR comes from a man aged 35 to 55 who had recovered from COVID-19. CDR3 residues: CASSLAPGGQGSEAFF. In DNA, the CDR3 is TGCGCCAGCAGCTTGGCCCCAGGGGGTCAAGGGTCTGAAGCTTTCTTT.